The table lists the clone carrying this T cell receptor (beta chain) with many counts. The antigen is unknown. These data belong to a study of T cells after yellow fever vaccination. Study details: Low-cell-number fractions underwent preparation using SMART-Seq v4 Ultra Low Input.

TCRdb reprocessed the 5' RACE reads with MiXCR, giving one entry per CDR3 protein. The sample records 70,000 to 80,000 distinct CDR3 sequences, more than 5.5% being singletons. Study-wide results and limits: At under 97% for CD4 and approximately 88% for CD8, most primary-vaccination clones showed up again after the booster. Compared with primary, the secondary response was weaker and peaked at day 5, not 15. Repertoires sorted by FACS could include abundant clonotypes that are contaminants from the bulk population.

The CDR3 length is 13 residues. J was trimmed by 10 bases and V by 8 bases; bases with no gene match: 5. Looked up from germline, CDR1 is MNHNY and CDR2 is SVGAGI (reference sequence). This chain links TRBV6-6 with TRBJ1-6, with TRBD1 identical over 10 bases. This clonotype originated in a young man who received the YFV17D yellow fever vaccine. The source material was CD8+ T cells sorted from PBMCs, sampled approximately 11 days after the first yellow fever vaccination. The CDR3 here is CASLGQGNSPLHF. The CDR3 DNA follows: TGTGCCAGCCTGGGACAGGGGAACTCACCCCTCCACTTT.